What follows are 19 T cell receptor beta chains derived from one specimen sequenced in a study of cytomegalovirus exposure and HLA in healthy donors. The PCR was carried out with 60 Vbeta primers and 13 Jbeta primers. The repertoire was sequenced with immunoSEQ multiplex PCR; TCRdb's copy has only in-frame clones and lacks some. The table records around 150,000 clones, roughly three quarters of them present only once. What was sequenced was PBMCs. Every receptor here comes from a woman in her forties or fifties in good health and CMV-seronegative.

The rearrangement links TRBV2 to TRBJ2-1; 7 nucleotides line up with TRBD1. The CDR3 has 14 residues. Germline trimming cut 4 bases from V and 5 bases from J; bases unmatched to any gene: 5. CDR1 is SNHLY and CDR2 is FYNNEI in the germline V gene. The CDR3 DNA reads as TGTGCCAGCAGTGCAGACAGGGCTAACAATGAGCAGTTCTTC. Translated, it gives CASSADRANNEQFF. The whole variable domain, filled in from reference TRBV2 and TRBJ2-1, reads EPEVTQTPSHQVTQMGQEVILRCVPISNHLYFYWYRQILGQKVEFLVSFYNNEISEKSEIFDDQFSVERPDGSNFTLKIRSTKLEDSAMYFCASSADRANNEQFFGPGTRLTVL.

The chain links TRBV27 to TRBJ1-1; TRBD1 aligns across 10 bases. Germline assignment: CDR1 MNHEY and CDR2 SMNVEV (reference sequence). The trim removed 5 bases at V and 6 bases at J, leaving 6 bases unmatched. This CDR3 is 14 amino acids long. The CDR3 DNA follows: TGTGCCAGCAGTCGTGACAGGGGGCTGTCTGAAGCTTTCTTT. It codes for CASSRDRGLSEAFF.

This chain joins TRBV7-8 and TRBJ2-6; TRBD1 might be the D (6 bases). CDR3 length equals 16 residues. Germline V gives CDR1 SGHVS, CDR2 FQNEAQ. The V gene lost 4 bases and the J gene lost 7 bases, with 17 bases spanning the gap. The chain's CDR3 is CASSSHQQGRANVLTF. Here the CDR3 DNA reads TGTGCCAGCAGCTCTCACCAACAGGGTCGAGCCAACGTCCTGACTTTC.

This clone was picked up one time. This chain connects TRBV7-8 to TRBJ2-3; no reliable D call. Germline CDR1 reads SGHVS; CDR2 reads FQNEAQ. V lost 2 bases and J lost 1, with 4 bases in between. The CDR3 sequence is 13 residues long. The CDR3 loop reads CASSLLGTDTQYF. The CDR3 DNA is TGTGCCAGCAGCTTACTTGGCACAGATACGCAGTATTTT.

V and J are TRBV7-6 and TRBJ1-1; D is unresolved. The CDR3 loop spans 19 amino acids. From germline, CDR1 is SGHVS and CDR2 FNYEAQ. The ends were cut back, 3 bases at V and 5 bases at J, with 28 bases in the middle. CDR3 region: CASSFGPRAGSGLGTEAFF. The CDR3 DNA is TGTGCCAGCAGCTTCGGTCCCCGAGCGGGTTCGGGGTTAGGGACTGAAGCTTTCTTT.

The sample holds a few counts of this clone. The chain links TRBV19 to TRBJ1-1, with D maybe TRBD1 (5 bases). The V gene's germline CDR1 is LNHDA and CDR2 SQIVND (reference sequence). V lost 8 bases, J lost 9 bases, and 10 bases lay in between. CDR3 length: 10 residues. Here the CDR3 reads CASGGGQAFF. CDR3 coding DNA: TGTGCCAGTGGGGGAGGCCAAGCTTTCTTT.

The CDR3 bases are TGTGCCAGCAGCCCGGGACAGGGCGACGACTATGGCTACACCTTC. Translation: CASSPGQGDDYGYTF. V gene TRBV7-2 combines with J gene TRBJ1-2; 9 positions match TRBD1. J gave up 3 bases and V 5 bases, and 7 bases lay outside the gene matches. Germline lookup yields CDR1 SGHTA and CDR2 FQGNSA. The CDR3 length is 15 residues.

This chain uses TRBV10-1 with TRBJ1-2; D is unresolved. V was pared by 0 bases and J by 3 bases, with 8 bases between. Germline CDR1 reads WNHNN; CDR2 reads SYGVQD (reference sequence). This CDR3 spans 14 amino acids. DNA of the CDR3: TGCGCCAGCAGTGAGTCGAAGGAGTACTATGGCTACACCTTC. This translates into CASSESKEYYGYTF.

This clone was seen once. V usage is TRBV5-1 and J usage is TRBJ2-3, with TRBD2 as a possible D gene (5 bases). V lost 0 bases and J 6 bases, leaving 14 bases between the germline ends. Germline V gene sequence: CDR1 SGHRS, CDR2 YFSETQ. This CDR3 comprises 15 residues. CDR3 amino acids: CASSLDLASGDTQYF. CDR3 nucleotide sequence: TGCGCCAGCAGCTTGGACCTAGCATCCGGGGATACGCAGTATTTT.

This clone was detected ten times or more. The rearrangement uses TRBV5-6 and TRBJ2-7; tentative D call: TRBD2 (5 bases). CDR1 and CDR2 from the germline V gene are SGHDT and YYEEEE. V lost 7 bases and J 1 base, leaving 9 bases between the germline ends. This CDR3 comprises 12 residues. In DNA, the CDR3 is TGTGCCAGCCAACGGGGATCCTACGAGCAGTACTTC. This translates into CASQRGSYEQYF.

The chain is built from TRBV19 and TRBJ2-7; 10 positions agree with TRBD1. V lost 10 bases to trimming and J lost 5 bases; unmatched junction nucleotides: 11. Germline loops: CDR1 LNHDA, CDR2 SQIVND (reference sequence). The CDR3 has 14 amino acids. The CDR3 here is CATEKGQGFNEQYF. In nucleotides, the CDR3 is TGTGCCACCGAAAAGGGACAGGGGTTCAACGAGCAGTACTTC.

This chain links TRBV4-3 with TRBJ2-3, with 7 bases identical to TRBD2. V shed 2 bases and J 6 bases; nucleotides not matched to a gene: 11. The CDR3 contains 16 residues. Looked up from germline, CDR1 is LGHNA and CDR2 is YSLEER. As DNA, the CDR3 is TGCGCCAGCAGCCAACTGACTAGCAGTCCCCTTGATACGCAGTATTTT. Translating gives CASSQLTSSPLDTQYF.

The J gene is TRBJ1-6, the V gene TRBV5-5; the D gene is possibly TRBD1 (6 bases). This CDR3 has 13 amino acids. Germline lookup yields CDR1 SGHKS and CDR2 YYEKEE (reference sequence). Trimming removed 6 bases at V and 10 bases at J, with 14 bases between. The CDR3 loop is CASNQDSGSPLHF. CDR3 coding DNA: TGTGCCAGCAACCAGGACAGTGGGTCACCCCTCCACTTT.

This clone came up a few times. The CDR3 region has the DNA TGTGCCAGCCAGGCGGGGGTACTAACCGGGGAGCTGTTTTTT. Its protein product is CASQAGVLTGELFF. The chain uses TRBV7-2 and TRBJ2-2; TRBD2 aligns across 7 bases. Germline assignment: CDR1 SGHTA and CDR2 FQGNSA. V dropped 8 bases and J dropped 5; count of bases not matched to a gene: 8. There are 14 residues in the CDR3.

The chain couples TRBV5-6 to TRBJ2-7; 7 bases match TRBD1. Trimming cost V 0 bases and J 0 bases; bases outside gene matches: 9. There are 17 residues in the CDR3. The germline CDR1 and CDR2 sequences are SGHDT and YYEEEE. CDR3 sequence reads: CASSLVTGVIYSYEQYF. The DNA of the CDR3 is TGTGCCAGCAGCTTGGTAACAGGGGTTATCTACTCCTACGAGCAGTACTTC.

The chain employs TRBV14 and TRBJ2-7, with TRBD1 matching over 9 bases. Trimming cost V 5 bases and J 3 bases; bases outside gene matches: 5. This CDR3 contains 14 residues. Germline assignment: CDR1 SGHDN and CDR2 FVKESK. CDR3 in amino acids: CASSTGTGIYEQYF. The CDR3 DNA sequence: TGTGCCAGCAGCACCGGGACAGGGATCTACGAGCAGTACTTC. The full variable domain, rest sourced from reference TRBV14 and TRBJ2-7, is EAGVTQFPSHSVIEKGQTVTLRCDPISGHDNLYWYRRVMGKEIKFLLHFVKESKQDESGMPNNRFLAERTGGTYSTLKVQPAELEDSGVYFCASSTGTGIYEQYFGPGTRLTVT.

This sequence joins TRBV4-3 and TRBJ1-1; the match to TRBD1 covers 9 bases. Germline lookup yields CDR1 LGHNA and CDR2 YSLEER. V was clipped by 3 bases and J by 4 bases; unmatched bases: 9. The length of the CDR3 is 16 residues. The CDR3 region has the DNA TGCGCCAGCAGCCATATGACGGGACAGGGAGGCACTGAAGCTTTCTTT. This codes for CASSHMTGQGGTEAFF.

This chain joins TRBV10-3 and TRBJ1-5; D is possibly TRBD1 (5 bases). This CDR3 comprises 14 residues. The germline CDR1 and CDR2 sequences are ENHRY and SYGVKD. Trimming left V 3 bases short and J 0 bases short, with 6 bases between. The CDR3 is CAISEGVSNQPQHF. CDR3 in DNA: TGTGCCATCAGTGAAGGGGTTAGCAATCAGCCCCAGCATTTT.

CDR3 in DNA: TGTGCCAGCAGCTTCGACAGTTTTTACACTGAAGCTTTCTTT. This encodes CASSFDSFYTEAFF. The genes are TRBV14 and TRBJ1-1; possibly TRBD1 for D (5 bases). V was trimmed by 5 bases and J by 3 bases, leaving 13 bases between them. Germline loops: CDR1 SGHDN, CDR2 FVKESK. This CDR3 is built from 14 residues.